This T cell receptor beta chain stems from a study of cytomegalovirus exposure and HLA in healthy donors. At the level of the study: The 120 validation repertoires used the same platform as the 650 to 850 first-cohort repertoires (as reported by a later analysis).

The method was immunoSEQ multiplex PCR; TCRdb's version includes in-frame clones alone and lacks a portion of them. The sample consists of 80,000 to 100,000 clones, around 90% of them appearing once. The CDR3 sequence is 15 residues long. V was shortened by 0 bases and J by 2 bases, with 10 bases between the two germline ends. The germline V gene encodes CDR1 LNHNV and CDR2 YYDKDF (reference sequence). Separation from the approximately 670-subject first cohort characterized the roughly 120-subject validation cohort, to which the donors belonged. Study-wide results and caveats: Altogether, 170 or so TCR beta chains were recorded as cytomegalovirus-associated. As confirmed in vitro, a few CMV-associated chains were specific for CMV antigens.

With regard to this clone: Its matching antigen is unknown.

This receptor was identified in a young man in good health and CMV-seronegative. The chain recombines TRBV15 with TRBJ1-1; D unclear. Sequencing was carried out using PBMCs. CDR3 nucleotide sequence: TGTGCCACCAGCAGAGATCCAATGAGTAACACTGAAGCTTTCTTT. Its translation is CATSRDPMSNTEAFF.